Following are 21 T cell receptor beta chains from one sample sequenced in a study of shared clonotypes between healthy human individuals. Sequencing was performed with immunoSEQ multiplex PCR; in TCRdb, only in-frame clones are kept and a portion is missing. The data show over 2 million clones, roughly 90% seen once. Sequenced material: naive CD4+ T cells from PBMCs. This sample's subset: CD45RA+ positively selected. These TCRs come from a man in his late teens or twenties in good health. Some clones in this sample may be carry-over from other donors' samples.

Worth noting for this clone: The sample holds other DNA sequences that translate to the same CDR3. The CDR3 loop is CASSPGGSTDTQYF. In DNA form, the CDR3 reads TGTGCCAGCAGCCCGGGGGGGAGCACAGATACGCAGTATTTT. The chain employs TRBV7-2 and TRBJ2-3; TRBD2 aligns across 8 bases. The CDR3 is made up of 14 amino acids. The V segment lost 5 bases and the J segment 0 bases; nucleotides outside the gene matches: 1. CDR1 and CDR2 (germline): SGHTA, FQGNSA.

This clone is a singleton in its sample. CDR3 amino acids: CASSLVQVSGNTIYF. The CDR3, as DNA: TGTGCCAGCAGCTTGGTGCAGGTTTCTGGAAACACCATATATTTT. J is TRBJ1-3 and V is TRBV5-8; D gene uncertain. Germline-derived CDR1 and CDR2 are SGHTS and YDEGEE. V was clipped by 0 bases and J by 1 base, with 8 bases between them. The CDR3 extends over 15 amino acids.

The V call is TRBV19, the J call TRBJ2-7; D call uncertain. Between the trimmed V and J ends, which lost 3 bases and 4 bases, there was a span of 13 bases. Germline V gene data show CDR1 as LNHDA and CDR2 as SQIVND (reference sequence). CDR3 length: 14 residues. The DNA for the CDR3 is TGTGCCAGTAGTATCAGTAGGGATTCGTACGAGCAGTACTTC. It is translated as CASSISRDSYEQYF.

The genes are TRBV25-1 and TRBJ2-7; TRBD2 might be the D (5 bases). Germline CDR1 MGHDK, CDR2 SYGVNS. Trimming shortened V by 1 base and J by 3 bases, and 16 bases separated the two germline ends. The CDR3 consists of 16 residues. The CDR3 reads CASSELGSRGSYEQYF. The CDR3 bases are TGTGCCAGCAGTGAATTGGGCAGCCGTGGGAGCTACGAGCAGTACTTC.

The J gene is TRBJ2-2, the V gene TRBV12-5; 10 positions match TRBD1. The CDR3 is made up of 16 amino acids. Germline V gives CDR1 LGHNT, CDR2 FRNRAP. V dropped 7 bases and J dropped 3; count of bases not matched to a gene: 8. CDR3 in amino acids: CASAGVGQGYTGELFF. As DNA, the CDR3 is TGTGCTAGTGCGGGGGTGGGACAGGGGTACACCGGGGAGCTGTTTTTT. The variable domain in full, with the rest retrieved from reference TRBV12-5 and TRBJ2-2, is DARVTQTPRHKVTEMGQEVTMRCQPILGHNTVFWYRQTMMQGLELLAYFRNRAPLDDSGMPKDRFSAEMPDATLATLKIQPSEPRDSAVYFCASAGVGQGYTGELFFGEGSRLTVL.

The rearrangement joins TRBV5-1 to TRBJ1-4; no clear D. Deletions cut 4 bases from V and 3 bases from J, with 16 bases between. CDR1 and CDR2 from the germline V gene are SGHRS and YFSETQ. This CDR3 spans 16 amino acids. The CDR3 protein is CASSLMAPKANEKLFF. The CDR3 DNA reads TGCGCCAGCAGCCTAATGGCCCCTAAGGCTAATGAAAAACTGTTTTTT.

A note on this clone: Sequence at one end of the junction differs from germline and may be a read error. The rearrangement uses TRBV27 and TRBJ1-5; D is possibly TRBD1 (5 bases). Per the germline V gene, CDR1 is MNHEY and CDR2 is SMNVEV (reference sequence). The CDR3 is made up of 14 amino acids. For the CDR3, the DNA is TGTGCCAGCGGGCCGGGGACGGTGCAATCAGCCCCAGCATTT. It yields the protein CASGPGTVQSAPAF.

CDR3 residues: CACQGRTEAFF. The CDR3 bases are TGTGCCTGTCAGGGGAGGACTGAAGCTTTCTTT. The gene calls are TRBV28 and TRBJ1-1; possibly TRBD1 for D (6 bases). CDR1 is MDHEN, CDR2 SYDVKM, per germline. The V end was cut by 11 bases, the J end by 5 bases, with 12 bases between. The CDR3 spans 11 residues.

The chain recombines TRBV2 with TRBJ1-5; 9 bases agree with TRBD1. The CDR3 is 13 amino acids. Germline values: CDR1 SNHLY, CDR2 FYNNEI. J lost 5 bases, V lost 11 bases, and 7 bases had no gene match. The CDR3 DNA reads TGTGCCCGGGGGACAGGGAAAGATCAGCCCCAGCATTTT. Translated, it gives CARGTGKDQPQHF. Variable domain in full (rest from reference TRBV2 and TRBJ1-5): EPEVTQTPSHQVTQMGQEVILRCVPISNHLYFYWYRQILGQKVEFLVSFYNNEISEKSEIFDDQFSVERPDGSNFTLKIRSTKLEDSAMYFCARGTGKDQPQHFGDGTRLSIL.

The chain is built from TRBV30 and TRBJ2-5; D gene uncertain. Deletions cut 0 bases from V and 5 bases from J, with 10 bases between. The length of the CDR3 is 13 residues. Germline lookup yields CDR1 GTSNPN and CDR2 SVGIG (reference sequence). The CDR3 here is CAWSVNDRETQYF. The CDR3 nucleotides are TGTGCCTGGAGTGTTAACGATAGGGAGACCCAGTACTTC.

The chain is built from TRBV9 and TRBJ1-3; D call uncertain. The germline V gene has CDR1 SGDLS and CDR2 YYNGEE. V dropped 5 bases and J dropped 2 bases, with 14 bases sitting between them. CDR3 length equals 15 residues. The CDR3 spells CASSLSGGTGNTIYF. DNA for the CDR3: TGTGCCAGCAGTCTATCGGGAGGGACTGGAAACACCATATATTTT.

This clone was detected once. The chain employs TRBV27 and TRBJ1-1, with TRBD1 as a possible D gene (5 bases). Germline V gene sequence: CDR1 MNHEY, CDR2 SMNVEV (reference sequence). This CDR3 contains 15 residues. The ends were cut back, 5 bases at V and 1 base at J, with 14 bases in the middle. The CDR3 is CASSRQTLGNTEAFF. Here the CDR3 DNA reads TGTGCCAGCAGTAGACAGACCCTAGGGAACACTGAAGCTTTCTTT.

CDR3 in amino acids: CASSGTGWAGKETQYF. The CDR3 region has the DNA TGCGCCAGCAGTGGGACAGGGTGGGCAGGAAAAGAGACCCAGTACTTC. The gene calls are TRBV10-2 and TRBJ2-5; TRBD1 matches at 8 bases. Germline loops: CDR1 WSHSY, CDR2 SAAADI. J lost 3 bases, V lost 4 bases, and 10 bases had no gene match. The CDR3 is 16 residues long.

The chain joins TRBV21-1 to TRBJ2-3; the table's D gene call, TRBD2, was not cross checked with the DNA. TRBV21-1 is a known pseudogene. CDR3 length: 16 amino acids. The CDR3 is CASSKALAAGTDTQYF. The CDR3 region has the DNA TGTGCCAGCAGCAAAGCCCTAGCGGCTGGCACAGATACGCAGTATTTT.

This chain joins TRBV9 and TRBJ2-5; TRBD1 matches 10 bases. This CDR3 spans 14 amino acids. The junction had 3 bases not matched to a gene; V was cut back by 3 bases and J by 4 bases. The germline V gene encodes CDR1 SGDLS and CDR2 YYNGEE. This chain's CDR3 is CASSERTGGETQYF. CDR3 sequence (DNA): TGTGCCAGCAGCGAGAGGACAGGGGGAGAGACCCAGTACTTC.

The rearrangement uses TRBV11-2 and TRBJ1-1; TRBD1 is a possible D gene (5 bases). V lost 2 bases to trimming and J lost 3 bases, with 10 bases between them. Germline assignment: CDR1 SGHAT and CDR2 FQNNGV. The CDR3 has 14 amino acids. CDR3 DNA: TGTGCCAGCAGCTTAACAGGTGTAGACACTGAAGCTTTCTTT. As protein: CASSLTGVDTEAFF.

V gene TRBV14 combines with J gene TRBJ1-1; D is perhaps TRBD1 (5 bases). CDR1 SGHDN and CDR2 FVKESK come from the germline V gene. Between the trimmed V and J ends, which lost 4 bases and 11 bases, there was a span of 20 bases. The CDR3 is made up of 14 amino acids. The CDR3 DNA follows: TGTGCCAGCAGCCGGCAGCCAGGGTTGAGTCGGGCTTTCTTT. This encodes CASSRQPGLSRAFF. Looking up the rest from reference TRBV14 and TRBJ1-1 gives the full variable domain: EAGVTQFPSHSVIEKGQTVTLRCDPISGHDNLYWYRRVMGKEIKFLLHFVKESKQDESGMPNNRFLAERTGGTYSTLKVQPAELEDSGVYFCASSRQPGLSRAFFGQGTRLTVV.

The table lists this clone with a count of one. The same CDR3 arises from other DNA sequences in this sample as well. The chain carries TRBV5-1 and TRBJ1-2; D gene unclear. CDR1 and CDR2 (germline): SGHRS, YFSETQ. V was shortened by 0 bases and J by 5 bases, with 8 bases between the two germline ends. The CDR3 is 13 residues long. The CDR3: CASSLGGTYGYTF. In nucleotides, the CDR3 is TGCGCCAGCAGCTTGGGAGGCACTTATGGCTACACCTTC.

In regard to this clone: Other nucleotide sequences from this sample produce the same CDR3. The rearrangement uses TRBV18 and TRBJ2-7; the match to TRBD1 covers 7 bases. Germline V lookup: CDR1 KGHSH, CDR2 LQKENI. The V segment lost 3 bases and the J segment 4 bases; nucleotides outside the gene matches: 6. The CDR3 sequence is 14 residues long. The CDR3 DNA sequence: TGTGCCAGCTCACCCCCGACAGGGCGGTACGAGCAGTACTTC. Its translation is CASSPPTGRYEQYF. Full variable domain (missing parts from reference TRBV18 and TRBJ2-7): NAGVMQNPRHLVRRRGQEARLRCSPMKGHSHVYWYRQLPEEGLKFMVYLQKENIIDESGMPKERFSAEFPKEGPSILRIQQVVRGDSAAYFCASSPPTGRYEQYFGPGTRLTVT.

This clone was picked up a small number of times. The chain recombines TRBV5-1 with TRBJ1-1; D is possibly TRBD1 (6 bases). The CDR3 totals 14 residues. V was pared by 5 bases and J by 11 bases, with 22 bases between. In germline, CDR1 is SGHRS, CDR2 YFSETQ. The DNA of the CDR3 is TGCGCCAGCAGGCCGAACCCATCGCAGGGGATGGCTTTCTTT. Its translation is CASRPNPSQGMAFF.

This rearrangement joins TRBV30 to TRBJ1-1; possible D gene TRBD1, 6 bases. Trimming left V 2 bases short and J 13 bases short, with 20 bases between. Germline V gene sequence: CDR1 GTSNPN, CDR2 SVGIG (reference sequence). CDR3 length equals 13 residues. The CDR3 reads CAWSLDSPAVDFF. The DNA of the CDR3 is TGTGCCTGGAGTCTGGACAGCCCTGCCGTTGATTTCTTT.